This entry is about one T cell receptor beta chain. No antigen is known for it. Trimming cost V 11 bases and J 6 bases, with 13 bases left between them. This CDR3 region has 11 residues. From RNA transcripts, TCR beta CDR3 regions were amplified. During a first-round RT-PCR of the TCR CDR3, the HTBI primer set was used. TCRdb analysed the multiplex PCR reads with MiXCR anew, one entry per CDR3 protein. This sample has 280,000 or so distinct CDR3 sequences, with about 15% found just once. Preceding any ophthalmopathy symptoms, the blood sample dates from first hyperthyroidism diagnosis. The sample comes from a study of T cells in Graves' hyperthyroidism and ophthalmopathy. Study-level findings and limits: Researchers report that a 13 V-J model separated ophthalmopathy from stable hyperthyroidism.

V gene TRBV12-3 or TRBV12-4 combines with J gene TRBJ1-2, with a tentative D call TRBD1 (6 bases). Sample: blood. The origin of this receptor is a woman in her forties or fifties with Graves' hyperthyroidism that later progressed to Graves' ophthalmopathy. This CDR3 reads CAYARGNGYTF. The CDR3 bases are TGTGCCTACGCTAGGGGGAATGGCTACACCTTC.